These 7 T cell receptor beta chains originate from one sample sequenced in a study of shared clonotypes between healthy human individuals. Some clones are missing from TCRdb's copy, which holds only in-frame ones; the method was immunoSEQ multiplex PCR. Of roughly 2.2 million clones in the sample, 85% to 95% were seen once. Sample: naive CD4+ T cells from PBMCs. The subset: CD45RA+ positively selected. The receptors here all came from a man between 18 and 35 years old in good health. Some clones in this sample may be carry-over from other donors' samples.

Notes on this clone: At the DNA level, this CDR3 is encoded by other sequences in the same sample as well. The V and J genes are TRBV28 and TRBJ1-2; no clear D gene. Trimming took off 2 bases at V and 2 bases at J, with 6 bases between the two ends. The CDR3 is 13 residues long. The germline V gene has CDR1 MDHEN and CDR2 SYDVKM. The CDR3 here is CASSLVANYGYTF. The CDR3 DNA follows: TGTGCCAGCAGTTTAGTCGCCAACTATGGCTACACCTTC.

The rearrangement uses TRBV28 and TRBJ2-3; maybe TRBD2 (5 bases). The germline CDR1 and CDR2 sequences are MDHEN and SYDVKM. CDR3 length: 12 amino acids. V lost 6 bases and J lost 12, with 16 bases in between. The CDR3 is CASSHGRTSQYF. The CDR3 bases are TGTGCCAGCAGCCATGGTAGAACTAGTCAGTATTTT.

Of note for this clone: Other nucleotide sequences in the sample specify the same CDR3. CDR3 nucleotides: TGTGCCAGTAGTATAGGACAGGGTAACCAGCCCCAGCATTTT. Its translation: CASSIGQGNQPQHF. This chain connects TRBV19 to TRBJ1-5, with TRBD1 identical over 7 bases. This CDR3 contains 14 residues. V shed 1 base and J 7 bases; nucleotides not matched to a gene: 4. CDR1 is LNHDA, CDR2 SQIVND, per germline (reference sequence). The entire variable domain, with the rest obtained from reference TRBV19 and TRBJ1-5, is as follows: DGGITQSPKYLFRKEGQNVTLSCEQNLNHDAMYWYRQDPGQGLRLIYYSQIVNDFQKGDIAEGYSVSREKKESFPLTVTSAQKNPTAFYLCASSIGQGNQPQHFGDGTRLSIL.

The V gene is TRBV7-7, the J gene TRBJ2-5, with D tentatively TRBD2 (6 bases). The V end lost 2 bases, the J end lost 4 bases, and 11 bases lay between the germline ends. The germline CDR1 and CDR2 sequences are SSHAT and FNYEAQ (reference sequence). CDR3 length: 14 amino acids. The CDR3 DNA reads TGTGCCAGCAGCTTATCCGGGGGTTTAGAGACCCAGTACTTC. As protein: CASSLSGGLETQYF.

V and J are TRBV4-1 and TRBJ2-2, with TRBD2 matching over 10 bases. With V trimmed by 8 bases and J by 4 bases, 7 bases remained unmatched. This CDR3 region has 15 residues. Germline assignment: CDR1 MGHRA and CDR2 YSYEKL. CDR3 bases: TGCGCCAGCTTTGAGGGACTAGCGCCCACCGGGGAGCTGTTTTTT. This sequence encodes CASFEGLAPTGELFF.

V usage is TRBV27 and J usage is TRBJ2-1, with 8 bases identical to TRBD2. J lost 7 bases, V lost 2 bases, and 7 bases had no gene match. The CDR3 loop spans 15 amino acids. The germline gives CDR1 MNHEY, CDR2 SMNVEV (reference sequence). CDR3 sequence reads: CASSLHGTRFNEQFF. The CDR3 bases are TGTGCCAGCAGTTTACATGGGACTAGATTTAATGAGCAGTTCTTC.

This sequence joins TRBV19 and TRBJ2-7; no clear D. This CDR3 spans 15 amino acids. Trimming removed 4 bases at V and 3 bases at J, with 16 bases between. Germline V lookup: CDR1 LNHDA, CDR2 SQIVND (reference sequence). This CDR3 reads CASSRAFTTNYEQYF. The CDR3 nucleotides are TGTGCCAGTAGTAGGGCCTTCACCACAAACTACGAGCAGTACTTC.